The 12 T cell receptor beta chains below were found in one sample sequenced in a study of cytomegalovirus exposure and HLA in healthy donors. The study ran its PCR with 60 Vbeta and 13 Jbeta primers. Assay used: immunoSEQ multiplex PCR; TCRdb lists only in-frame clones, some missing. The data contain around 170,000 clones, 60% to 80% of them singletons. Material: PBMCs. The receptors were sampled from a male donor in good health and CMV-seronegative.

The chain couples TRBV28 to TRBJ2-2; the D gene is possibly TRBD1 (5 bases). This CDR3 contains 14 residues. Germline V CDR1 and CDR2: MDHEN, SYDVKM. V was clipped by 6 bases and J by 7 bases, with 15 bases between them. CDR3 in amino acids: CASSNPPGIGELFF. DNA for the CDR3: TGTGCCAGCAGCAACCCCCCAGGGATCGGGGAGCTGTTTTTT.

The chain carries TRBV5-6 and TRBJ2-3; tentatively, D is TRBD1 (6 bases). Germline CDR1 reads SGHDT; CDR2 reads YYEEEE. The CDR3 sequence is 15 residues long. V shed 4 bases and J shed 2 bases, with 14 bases lying between them. The CDR3 spells CASSRRTDYTDTQYF. The DNA of the CDR3 is TGTGCCAGCAGCCGACGGACAGACTACACAGATACGCAGTATTTT.

The chain uses TRBV7-2 and TRBJ2-7, with 8 bases identical to TRBD2. Trimming at V came to 3 bases and at J to 4 bases, leaving 5 bases not matched to a gene. CDR1 and CDR2 (germline): SGHTA, FQGNSA. The CDR3 covers 14 residues. The CDR3 DNA is TGTGCCAGCAGCTTTAGCGGGAAGGTTTACGAGCAGTACTTC. Translating it yields CASSFSGKVYEQYF.

The chain carries TRBV5-4 and TRBJ1-2; 9 nucleotides line up with TRBD1. Trimming took 1 base from V and 2 from J; bases not matched to a gene: 6. The CDR3 totals 16 residues. Germline-derived CDR1 and CDR2 are SGHNT and YYREEE (reference sequence). The chain's CDR3 is CASSLNIGQGNYGYTF. The CDR3 DNA is TGTGCCAGCAGCTTGAACATCGGACAGGGGAACTATGGCTACACCTTC.

This sequence joins TRBV30 and TRBJ2-5; TRBD1 is a possible D gene (6 bases). The V gene lost 2 bases and the J gene lost 5 bases, with 18 bases spanning the gap. The CDR3 covers 15 residues. CDR1 GTSNPN and CDR2 SVGIG come from the germline V gene (reference sequence). Here the CDR3 reads CAWSPGTSRVETQYF. CDR3 DNA sequence: TGTGCCTGGAGTCCCGGGACAAGCAGGGTGGAGACCCAGTACTTC.

This clone has a handful of counts. V gene TRBV18 combines with J gene TRBJ2-2, with 7 nucleotides matching TRBD1. Unmatched junction bases numbered 15, after V lost 4 bases and J lost 4 bases. Germline CDR1 and CDR2: KGHSH and LQKENI. The CDR3 has 18 residues. The CDR3 sequence: CASSLVWDSKPGTGELFF. Written as DNA, the CDR3 is TGTGCCAGCTCACTAGTATGGGACAGCAAACCGGGCACCGGGGAGCTGTTTTTT.

V and J are TRBV28 and TRBJ2-7, with a weak D call TRBD2 (7 bases). Trimming removed 2 bases at V and 6 bases at J, with 11 bases between. The CDR3 has 13 amino acids. The germline V gene encodes CDR1 MDHEN and CDR2 SYDVKM. The CDR3 protein is CASSLKGGREQYF. The DNA of the CDR3 is TGTGCCAGCAGTTTAAAGGGGGGGCGCGAGCAGTACTTC.

The chain couples TRBV30 to TRBJ2-3, with 7 nucleotides matching TRBD2. V shed 0 bases and J 3 bases; nucleotides not matched to a gene: 6. Germline values: CDR1 GTSNPN, CDR2 SVGIG (reference sequence). The CDR3 runs to 15 residues. Here the CDR3 reads CAWSVVAGLTDTQYF. In DNA, the CDR3 is TGTGCCTGGAGTGTCGTAGCGGGCCTAACAGATACGCAGTATTTT.

Points on this clone: Relative to the germline gene, one junction end is altered; a read error may explain this. The chain recombines TRBV7-9 with TRBJ1-2; no definite D call. The CDR3 runs to 11 residues. CDR1 SEHNR and CDR2 FQNEAQ come from the germline V gene (reference sequence). The CDR3 region has the DNA TGTTCCAGCGGGCAGAACTATGGCTACACCTTC. This codes for CSSGQNYGYTF.

The V call is TRBV4-3, the J call TRBJ2-5; 13 bases map to TRBD2. Germline values: CDR1 LGHNA, CDR2 YSLEER. After removal of 1 base from V and 4 bases from J, the junction contained 9 bases not matched to a gene. CDR3 length equals 18 residues. The CDR3 is CASSQGTSGGGLVETQYF. The DNA for the CDR3 is TGCGCCAGCAGCCAAGGAACTAGCGGGGGGGGGCTTGTAGAGACCCAGTACTTC.

The chain uses TRBV27 and TRBJ1-2; D uncertain. Germline CDR1 MNHEY, CDR2 SMNVEV (reference sequence). This CDR3 contains 13 residues. Between the trimmed V and J ends, which lost 3 bases and 4 bases, there was a span of 9 bases. The CDR3 spells CASSFENFYGYTF. CDR3 nucleotide sequence: TGTGCCAGCAGTTTCGAGAATTTCTATGGCTACACCTTC.

The chain has TRBV6-5 and TRBJ2-5; 8 bases are shared with TRBD2. V shed 4 bases and J 4 bases; nucleotides not matched to a gene: 8. Germline V gene data show CDR1 as MNHEY and CDR2 as SVGAGI. The CDR3 runs to 15 residues. CDR3 sequence reads: CASSSRAGGGETQYF. The CDR3, as DNA: TGTGCCAGCAGTTCTAGGGCGGGGGGCGGAGAGACCCAGTACTTC.